This T cell receptor (beta chain) comes out of a study of shared clonotypes between healthy human individuals (dated by TCRdb to the early 2020s). Regarding the study in general: The cohort comprised two women and a few men aged 18 to 49 years. Libraries were prepared and TCR repertoires were sequenced by different laboratories using diverse techniques, in order to increase sequencing depth and limit assay-specific biases. For each donor, CD4 naive and CD4 memory were each given three plates, CD8 naive was given two plates, and CD8 memory was given one plate. Blood TCR repertoires of a handful of healthy adults were deeply sequenced to estimate repertoire size and the extent of clonotype sharing between individuals. Each donor's leukapheresis produced roughly between roughly 0.85 and 9.5 billion PBMCs. Results the study describes overall, beyond this receptor: Sampling was restricted to blood, and TCR repertoires in tissue are likely to differ from TCR repertoires in blood. Estimated clonotype richness was generally larger for naive than for memory subsets. Clonotypes shared by all four sorted-subset donors showed higher generation probabilities than non-shared clonotypes. The small number of donors limited the genetic and exposure-history diversity represented. Pairwise subsampling indicated that sequencing depth was expected to affect the degree of clonotype sharing among donors. Incomplete sequencing was indicated by rarefaction of sorted-subset datasets, despite the large sequencing depth. Approximately 5% of naive CD4, 3% to 3.5% of naive CD8, around 2.3% of memory CD4, and 0.35% to 0.5% of memory CD8 clonotypes were shared across a few donors.

Trimming takes 2 bases off V and 6 bases off J; junction bases not matched to a gene: 8. From its cysteine to its phenylalanine, the CDR3 spans 14 amino acids. Of all the DNA, just the CDR3 is kept, 42 bases in frame from base 1. CDR1 and CDR2, per the germline V gene, are SGDLS and YYNGEE. Using the deep immunoSEQ assay, multiplex PCR amplified TCR CDR3 regions from genomic DNA. Extracted genomic DNA from each cell subset was distributed evenly across all wells of several immunoSEQ 96-well plates, and each plate was treated as a replicate. For sorted subsets, roughly 0.2 ug genomic DNA, equal to tens of thousands of T cell genomes, was loaded into each replicate PCR. Purified libraries were measured with a Qubit 3.0 fluorometer, size-checked on a Bioanalyzer 2100, and measured again with the KAPA Library Quantification kit. Every immunoSEQ 96-well plate was sequenced on a separate single-read 150-cycle Illumina NextSeq 550 flow cell. Turning to the authors' computational methods: Because the immunoSEQ output held only junctional sequences and lacked quality scores, the filtering could not match the filtering applied to full-length reads. Sequences were annotated with PyIR, a Python wrapper for IgBLAST v1.9, and V/J genes and CDR3 were assigned using IMGT germline references. Reads were filtered out if the reads had weak V/J assignments (E-value above 1e-6), no CDR3, stop codons, out-of-frame junctions, or ambiguous translated residues. V3J clonotypes were defined by identical inferred V gene, J gene, and CDR3 amino acid sequence. Percentage overlap between repertoires was calculated by dividing the number of shared unique clonotypes by the size of the smaller repertoire. RTK rarefaction, the Chao1 estimator, and Recon v2.1 estimates of unobserved clonotypes were used to assess repertoire richness. Generation probabilities for all TCRbeta clonotypes obtained by the gDNA method from a handful of donors were computed using OLGA. TCRdb provides this immuneACCESS table in a form limited to in-frame rearrangements. Some clones are lacking; in checked studies, under half of them reflect an unresolved V gene, and why the rest are absent is not known. That table supplies the V and J calls and clone size; D and trimming were determined from the DNA. The sample data list fewer than 1.4 million clones, and around three quarters of these were observed just once. The ten largest clonotypes hold roughly 0.62% of the sample.

The donors were healthy, HIV-negative adults who had no recently reported acute infections or vaccinations. Only Caucasian adults living in Nashville, Tennessee, USA were represented among the donors. Magnetic negative selection was used to enrich CD4+ T cells, after which naive cells were positively selected on CD45RA and the negative fraction became the memory subset. Blood was obtained by leukapheresis, after which PBMCs were separated by Ficoll-Histopaque density gradient centrifugation and cryopreserved in liquid nitrogen vapor phase. Analytical flow cytometry was used to check the purity and quantity of every magnetically sorted T cell population. Genomic DNA was isolated from every sorted fraction and measured by UV absorbance on a Nanodrop 2000c. For this clone: Its antigen is unknown. No base-level quality is on record; no much larger clone is a single base apart.

The chain couples TRBV9 to TRBJ2-7; 7 nucleotides in the junction match TRBD2. The specimen sequenced was memory CD4+ T cells from PBMCs. The cell subset or site label here, explained by the study, means: CD45RA-negative fraction. This clonotype was obtained from a man younger than 30 in good health. Some clones in this sample may be carry-over from other donors' samples. The CDR3 protein sequence reads: CASSVDPAGVEQYF. The DNA sequence reads TGTGCCAGCAGCGTGGACCCGGCGGGAGTCGAGCAGTACTTC. Joined to the reference TRBV9 and TRBJ2-7 proteins, this CDR3 gives the full variable domain: DSGVTQTPKHLITATGQRVTLRCSPRSGDLSVYWYQQSLDQGLQFLIQYYNGEERAKGNILERFSAQQFPDLHSELNLSSLELGDSALYFCASSVDPAGVEQYFGPGTRLTVT.